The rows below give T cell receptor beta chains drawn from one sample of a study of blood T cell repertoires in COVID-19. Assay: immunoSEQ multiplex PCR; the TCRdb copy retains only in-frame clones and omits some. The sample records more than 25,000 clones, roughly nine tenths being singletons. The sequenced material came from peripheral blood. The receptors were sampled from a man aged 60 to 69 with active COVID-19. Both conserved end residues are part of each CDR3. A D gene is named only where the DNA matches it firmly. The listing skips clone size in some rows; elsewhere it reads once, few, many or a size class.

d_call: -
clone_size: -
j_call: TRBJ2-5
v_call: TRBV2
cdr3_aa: CASSVSVQETQYF
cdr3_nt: TGTGCCAGCAGTGTGTCAGTCCAAGAGACCCAGTACTTC

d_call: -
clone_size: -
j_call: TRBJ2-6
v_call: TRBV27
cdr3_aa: CASSITTVRGANVLTF
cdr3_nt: TGTGCCAGCAGCATCACCACCGTTAGAGGGGCCAACGTCCTGACTTTC

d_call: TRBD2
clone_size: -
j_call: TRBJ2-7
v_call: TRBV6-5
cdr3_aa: CASTFAGESNEQYF
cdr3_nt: TGTGCCAGCACTTTTGCGGGGGAAAGTAACGAGCAGTACTTC

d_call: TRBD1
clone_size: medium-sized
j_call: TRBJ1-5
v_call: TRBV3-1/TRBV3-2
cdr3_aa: CASSQDRAQPQHF
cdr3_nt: TGTGCCAGCAGCCAGGACAGGGCTCAGCCCCAGCATTTT

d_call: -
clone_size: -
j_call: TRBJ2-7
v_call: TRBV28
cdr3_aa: CASQGGGVSYEQYF
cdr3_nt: TGTGCCAGCCAAGGAGGAGGGGTCTCCTACGAGCAGTACTTC

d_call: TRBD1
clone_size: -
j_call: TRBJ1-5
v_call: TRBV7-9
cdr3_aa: CASSYGTGGDQPQHF
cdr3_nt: TGTGCCAGCAGCTACGGGACAGGGGGAGACCAGCCCCAGCATTTT

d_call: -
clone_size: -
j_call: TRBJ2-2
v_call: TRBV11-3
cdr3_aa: CASRRDTGELFF
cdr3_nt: TGTGCCAGCAGGAGGGACACCGGGGAGCTGTTTTTT

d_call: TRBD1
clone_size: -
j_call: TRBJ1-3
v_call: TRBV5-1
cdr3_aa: CASSADRGVGNTIYF
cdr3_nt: TGCGCCAGCAGCGCGGACAGGGGAGTAGGAAACACCATATATTTT

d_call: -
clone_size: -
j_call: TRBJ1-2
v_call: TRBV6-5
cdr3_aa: CASTAQGTYGYTF
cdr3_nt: TGTGCCAGCACCGCCCAGGGAACCTATGGCTACACCTTC

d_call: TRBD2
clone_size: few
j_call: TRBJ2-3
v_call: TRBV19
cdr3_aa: CASSMWLAGVISTDTQYF
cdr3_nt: TGTGCCAGTAGTATGTGGCTAGCGGGGGTAATAAGCACAGATACGCAGTATTTT

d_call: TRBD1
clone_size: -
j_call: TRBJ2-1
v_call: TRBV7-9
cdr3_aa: CASSPGGGRSYNEQFF
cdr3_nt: TGTGCCAGCAGCCCAGGGGGTGGACGCTCCTACAATGAGCAGTTCTTC

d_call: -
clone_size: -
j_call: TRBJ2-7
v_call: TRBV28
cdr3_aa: CASRMTSRYEQYF
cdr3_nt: TGTGCCAGCAGGATGACTAGTCGCTACGAGCAGTACTTC

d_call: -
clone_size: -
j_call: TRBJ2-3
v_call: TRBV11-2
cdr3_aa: CASSFSNSRGTDTQYF
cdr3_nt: TGTGCCAGCAGCTTTTCGAACTCAAGAGGCACAGATACGCAGTATTTT

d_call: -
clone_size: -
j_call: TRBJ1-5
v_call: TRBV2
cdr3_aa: CASSEARGIDQPQHF
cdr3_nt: TGTGCCAGCAGTGAAGCTAGGGGGATCGATCAGCCCCAGCATTTT

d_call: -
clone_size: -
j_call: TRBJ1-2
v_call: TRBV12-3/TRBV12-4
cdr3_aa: CASSLGQNYGYTF
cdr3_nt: TGTGCCAGCAGTTTAGGGCAGAACTATGGCTACACCTTC

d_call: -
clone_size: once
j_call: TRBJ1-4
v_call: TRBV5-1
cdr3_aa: CASSLGSRGPGHEKLFF
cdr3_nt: TGCGCCAGCAGCTTGGGATCGCGGGGGCCGGGTCATGAAAAACTGTTTTTT

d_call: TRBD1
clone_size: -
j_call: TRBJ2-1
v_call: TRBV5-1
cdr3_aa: CASSPPQGDLSYNEQFF
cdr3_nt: TGCGCCAGCAGCCCACCCCAGGGGGACCTCTCCTACAATGAGCAGTTCTTC

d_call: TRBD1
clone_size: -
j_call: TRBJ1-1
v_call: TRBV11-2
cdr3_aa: CASSSGTGAPEAFF
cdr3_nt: TGTGCCAGCAGCTCCGGGACAGGGGCCCCTGAAGCTTTCTTT

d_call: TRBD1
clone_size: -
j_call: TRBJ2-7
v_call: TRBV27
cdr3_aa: CASSLSVRGPYEQYF
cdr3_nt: TGTGCCAGCAGTTTATCAGTCAGGGGGCCTTACGAGCAGTACTTC

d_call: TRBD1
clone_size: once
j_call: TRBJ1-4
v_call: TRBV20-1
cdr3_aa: CSASPRDSSRESEKLFF
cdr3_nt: TGCAGTGCTAGTCCTAGGGACAGCTCGAGAGAGAGTGAAAAACTGTTTTTT

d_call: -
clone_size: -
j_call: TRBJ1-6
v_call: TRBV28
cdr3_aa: CASSPGGNNSPLHF
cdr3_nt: TGTGCCAGCTCTCCGGGAGGGAATAATTCACCCCTCCACTTT

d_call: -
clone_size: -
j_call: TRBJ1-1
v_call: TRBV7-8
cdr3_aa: CASSLYTEAFF
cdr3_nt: TGTGCCAGCAGCCTCTACACTGAAGCTTTCTTT